A single sample gave rise to the 3 T cell receptor beta chains below, sequenced in a study of beta chain features in type 1 diabetes. Study observations and caveats: All four CD4+ subsets of Type 1 diabetes patients contained TCRB CDR3s that were moderately but significantly shorter.

These receptors' antigens are unknown. The isolated RNA, all of it, was reverse transcribed, so expressed TCRB transcripts were what got sequenced. Assay: immunoSEQ multiplex PCR; the TCRdb copy retains only in-frame clones and omits some. The repertoire has roughly 300,000 clones, around 9.3% of them found once; the top ten carry 0.9% to 1.1%. The sample taken for sequencing was central memory CD4+ T cells from blood. These receptors came from a man aged 25-40 years with type 1 diabetes.

This clone came up a few times. The chain combines TRBV29-1 with TRBJ1-1; possible D gene TRBD1, 5 bases. In germline, CDR1 is SQVTM, CDR2 ANQGSEA. This CDR3 region has 12 residues. The V gene lost 2 bases and the J gene lost 4 bases, with 8 bases spanning the gap. The CDR3 bases are TGCAGCGTTGAAAGGGACGGCACTGAAGCTTTCTTT. Translation: CSVERDGTEAFF.

This clone was detected a few times. The chain employs TRBV6-6 and TRBJ2-7; 7 bases match TRBD1. V shed 7 bases, J shed 2 bases, and the junction held 8 bases outside the gene matches. The CDR3 runs to 14 residues. Germline values: CDR1 MNHNY, CDR2 SVGAGI (reference sequence). CDR3 DNA sequence: TGTGCCAGCACCGACACAGGGGACACCTACGAGCAGTACTTC. Its translation is CASTDTGDTYEQYF.

This clone turned up a few times. The chain uses TRBV2 and TRBJ1-2; D possibly corresponds to TRBD1 (5 bases). Germline assignment: CDR1 SNHLY and CDR2 FYNNEI. V lost 6 bases, J lost 5 bases, and 13 bases lay in between. This CDR3 is built from 13 residues. The CDR3 region has the DNA TGTGCCAGCAGACCAGGGACCTCTTATGGCTACACCTTC. Amino acid sequence: CASRPGTSYGYTF.